These 15 T cell receptor beta chains were all obtained from the same sample, sequenced in a study of beta chain features in type 1 diabetes. Sequenced material consisted of expressed TCRB transcripts (all of the isolated RNA was reverse transcribed). Produced via immunoSEQ multiplex PCR; TCRdb's table is partial and in-frame only. Of roughly 290,000 clones in the sample, 14% to 15% were seen once. Study-wide results and limits: Across all four CD4+ subsets, people with type 1 diabetes showed modestly shorter TCRB CDR3s.

For these receptors, no antigen is known. Sequencing was done on a sample of naive CD4+ T cells from blood. Receptors originate from a man aged 18 to 29 with type 1 diabetes.

This chain links TRBV27 with TRBJ2-2; D is unclear. There are 15 residues in the CDR3. The V gene's germline CDR1 is MNHEY and CDR2 SMNVEV (reference sequence). Trimming removed 2 bases from V and 5 bases from J, with 12 bases in between. CDR3 DNA: TGTGCCAGCAGTTTAGCGCCTACAGCTACCGGGGAGCTGTTTTTT. Amino acids: CASSLAPTATGELFF.

In this sample, this clone turned up a few times. The gene calls are TRBV7-2 and TRBJ2-3; 14 bases match TRBD2. Germline V gene sequence: CDR1 SGHTA, CDR2 FQGNSA. This CDR3 has 16 residues. V shed 3 bases, J shed 1 base, and the junction held 0 bases outside the gene matches. CDR3 sequence: CASSLGLAGGTDTQYF. The CDR3 coding sequence is TGTGCCAGCAGCTTGGGACTAGCGGGGGGCACAGATACGCAGTATTTT.

This clone was counted only a few times. The gene calls are TRBV10-3 and TRBJ1-5; 7 positions agree with TRBD1. The CDR3 totals 17 residues. Per germline, CDR1 ENHRY and CDR2 SYGVKD. V shed 3 bases, J shed 7 bases, and the junction held 15 bases outside the gene matches. CDR3 nucleotide sequence: TGTGCCATCAGTGACCATAAGACGACAGGGTTCAACCAGCCCCAGCATTTT. Its translation is CAISDHKTTGFNQPQHF.

As to this clone: The sample carries other DNA sequences with the same CDR3. The CDR3 coding sequence is TGCGCCAGCAGCTTGGAGGCAGGCTATGGCTACACCTTC. Translation gives CASSLEAGYGYTF. This chain links TRBV5-1 with TRBJ1-2; D ambiguous. This CDR3 spans 13 amino acids. Germline CDR1 SGHRS, CDR2 YFSETQ. The V and J ends lost 0 bases and 4 bases respectively, with 7 bases between them. The full variable domain, with the rest looked up from reference TRBV5-1 and TRBJ1-2, is KAGVTQTPRYLIKTRGQQVTLSCSPISGHRSVSWYQQTPGQGLQFLFEYFSETQRNKGNFPGRFSGRQFSNSRSEMNVSTLELGDSALYLCASSLEAGYGYTFGSGTRLTVV.

This chain connects TRBV5-1 to TRBJ2-1, with 8 bases lining up with TRBD1. V shed 0 bases and J 6 bases; nucleotides not matched to a gene: 8. The CDR3 spans 16 residues. The V gene's germline CDR1 is SGHRS and CDR2 YFSETQ. CDR3 nucleotide sequence: TGCGCCAGCAGCTTGGATCCAGGGGGCGCGATCAATGAGCAGTTCTTC. Amino acid sequence: CASSLDPGGAINEQFF.

V gene TRBV2 combines with J gene TRBJ1-4; D perhaps matches TRBD1 (6 bases). Trimming shortened V by 6 bases and J by 7 bases, and 15 bases separated the two germline ends. This CDR3 comprises 14 residues. Germline-derived CDR1 and CDR2 are SNHLY and FYNNEI. CDR3 loop: CASRRWGPSEKLFF. The DNA of the CDR3 is TGTGCCAGCAGACGCTGGGGGCCAAGTGAAAAACTGTTTTTT.

This clone was seen a handful of times. This sequence joins TRBV5-1 and TRBJ1-1; weak D call: TRBD1 (5 bases). Germline loops: CDR1 SGHRS, CDR2 YFSETQ. This CDR3 has 13 amino acids. The V end was cut by 1 base, the J end by 5 bases, with 9 bases between. The CDR3: CASSLTGITEAFF. CDR3 sequence (DNA): TGCGCCAGCAGCTTGACAGGTATAACTGAAGCTTTCTTT.

This chain uses TRBV19 with TRBJ1-1; tentatively, D is TRBD1 (6 bases). Germline lookup yields CDR1 LNHDA and CDR2 SQIVND (reference sequence). V shed 6 bases and J shed 2 bases, with 13 bases lying between them. This CDR3 region has 14 residues. The CDR3, as DNA: TGTGCCAGTAGGGACAGAACCTTTAACACTGAAGCTTTCTTT. Translated, it gives CASRDRTFNTEAFF. The full variable domain, its missing parts supplied by reference TRBV19 and TRBJ1-1, is DGGITQSPKYLFRKEGQNVTLSCEQNLNHDAMYWYRQDPGQGLRLIYYSQIVNDFQKGDIAEGYSVSREKKESFPLTVTSAQKNPTAFYLCASRDRTFNTEAFFGQGTRLTVV.

This chain joins TRBV7-2 and TRBJ2-1, with TRBD2 matching over 8 bases. The CDR3 runs 15 residues. J lost 8 bases, V lost 1 base, and 7 bases had no gene match. Per the germline V gene, CDR1 is SGHTA and CDR2 is FQGNSA. CDR3: CASSLEPGGAHEQFF. The CDR3 region has the DNA TGTGCCAGCAGCTTAGAACCCGGGGGGGCCCATGAGCAGTTCTTC.

The J gene is TRBJ2-5, the V gene TRBV12-5, with D hard to call. V lost 4 bases and J 5 bases, leaving 8 bases between the germline ends. Germline CDR1 LGHNT, CDR2 FRNRAP. This CDR3 comprises 12 residues. Here the CDR3 DNA reads TGTGCTAGTGGTTGGTCTGAGGAGACCCAGTACTTC. It yields the protein CASGWSEETQYF.

This clone was detected only a few times. The rearrangement uses TRBV28 and TRBJ2-5; D is ambiguous. The CDR3 extends over 12 amino acids. Germline-derived CDR1 and CDR2 are MDHEN and SYDVKM. V gave up 6 bases and J gave up 1 base, with 6 bases separating them. For the CDR3, the DNA is TGTGCCAGCAGCCCTCCCCAAGAGACCCAGTACTTC. It yields the protein CASSPPQETQYF.

The CDR3 region has the DNA TGTGCCAGCAGTTCATACAGGGGGTTTGGCTACACCTTC. Translating it yields CASSSYRGFGYTF. V gene TRBV28 combines with J gene TRBJ1-2; 8 bases are shared with TRBD1. This CDR3 spans 13 amino acids. J gave up 7 bases and V 4 bases, and 5 bases lay outside the gene matches. Germline V gene sequence: CDR1 MDHEN, CDR2 SYDVKM.

Remarks on this clone: Distinct nucleotide sequences in the sample also encode this CDR3. V usage is TRBV28 and J usage is TRBJ1-5; D uncertain. Germline CDR1 MDHEN, CDR2 SYDVKM. This CDR3 has 12 residues. V was clipped by 1 base and J by 6 bases, with 4 bases between them. The CDR3 nucleotides are TGTGCCAGCAGTTTATCCGGTCAGCCCCAGCATTTT. Its translation: CASSLSGQPQHF. Together with reference TRBV28 and TRBJ1-5, the CDR3 gives the full variable domain: DVKVTQSSRYLVKRTGEKVFLECVQDMDHENMFWYRQDPGLGLRLIYFSYDVKMKEKGDIPEGYSVSREKKERFSLILESASTNQTSMYLCASSLSGQPQHFGDGTRLSIL.

The chain has TRBV6-5 and TRBJ2-3; D not resolved. Per germline, CDR1 MNHEY and CDR2 SVGAGI. The CDR3 covers 13 residues. V lost 10 bases and J 8 bases, leaving 19 bases between the germline ends. CDR3 in amino acids: CATSGARSATQYF. The CDR3 DNA reads TGTGCCACCTCGGGTGCGCGATCAGCTACGCAGTATTTT.

The V gene is TRBV20-1, the J gene TRBJ1-2; the D is unclear. The CDR3 runs to 11 residues. Germline V lookup: CDR1 DFQATT, CDR2 SNEGSKA (reference sequence). V was trimmed by 4 bases and J by 4 bases, leaving 7 bases between them. The CDR3 region has the DNA TGCAGTGCTATCTACAGCTATGGCTACACCTTC. It codes for CSAIYSYGYTF.